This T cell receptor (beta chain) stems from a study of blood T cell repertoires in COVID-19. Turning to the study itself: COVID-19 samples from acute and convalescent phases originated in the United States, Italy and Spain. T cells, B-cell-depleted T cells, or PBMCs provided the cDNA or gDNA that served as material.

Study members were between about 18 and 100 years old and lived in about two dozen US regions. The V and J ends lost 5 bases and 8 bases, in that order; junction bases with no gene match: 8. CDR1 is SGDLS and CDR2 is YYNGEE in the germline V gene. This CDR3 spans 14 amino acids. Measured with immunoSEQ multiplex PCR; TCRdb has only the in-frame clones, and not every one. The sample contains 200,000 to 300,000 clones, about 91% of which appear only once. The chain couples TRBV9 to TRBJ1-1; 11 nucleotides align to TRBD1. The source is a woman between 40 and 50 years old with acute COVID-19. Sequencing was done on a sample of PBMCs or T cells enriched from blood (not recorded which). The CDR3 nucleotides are TGTGCCAGCAGTCCCCCGGGACAGGGGGTAGAAGCTTTCTTT. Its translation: CASSPPGQGVEAFF.